The 25 T cell receptor beta chains given below trace back to one sample, sequenced in a study of blood T cell repertoires in COVID-19. Produced via immunoSEQ multiplex PCR; TCRdb's table is partial and in-frame only. The sample includes fewer than 250,000 clones, roughly 80% seen only once; the top ten take under 11%. Sequences were obtained from peripheral blood. These receptors were taken from a woman older than 75 with acute or convalescent COVID-19.

In this sample, this clone turned up once. This chain links TRBV19 with TRBJ1-1; D ambiguous. The CDR3 has 14 residues. Germline CDR1 is LNHDA and CDR2 is SQIVND (reference sequence). The V gene lost 4 bases and the J gene lost 5 bases, with 14 bases spanning the gap. The CDR3 spells CASSTLGIVTEAFF. CDR3 DNA: TGTGCCAGTAGTACCCTTGGCATCGTAACTGAAGCTTTCTTT.

The chain carries TRBV4-1 and TRBJ1-4, with D perhaps TRBD1 (5 bases). CDR1 and CDR2 (germline): MGHRA, YSYEKL. Trimming left V 0 bases short and J 4 bases short, with 12 bases between. The CDR3 is made up of 16 amino acids. CDR3 region: CASSQEQQGSNEKLFF. For the CDR3, the DNA is TGCGCCAGCAGCCAAGAGCAGCAGGGAAGTAATGAAAAACTGTTTTTT.

V gene TRBV19 combines with J gene TRBJ2-1; D is unclear. V dropped 1 base and J dropped 7 bases, with 5 bases sitting between them. CDR3 length: 12 amino acids. Germline V gene data show CDR1 as LNHDA and CDR2 as SQIVND (reference sequence). The CDR3 loop is CASSIVRNEQFF. CDR3 in DNA: TGTGCCAGTAGTATAGTGAGAAATGAGCAGTTCTTC.

The chain is built from TRBV27 and TRBJ2-7, with 14 bases lining up with TRBD2. This CDR3 comprises 19 residues. Germline CDR1 and CDR2: MNHEY and SMNVEV (reference sequence). After removal of 8 bases from V and 4 bases from J, the junction contained 19 bases not matched to a gene. The CDR3 DNA follows: TGTGCCAGCCCTGATATCGGGACTAGCGGGAGAGTAGGGGAGTACGAGCAGTACTTC. Amino acid sequence: CASPDIGTSGRVGEYEQYF.

V gene TRBV19 combines with J gene TRBJ2-1, with 14 positions matching TRBD2. Per the germline V gene, CDR1 is LNHDA and CDR2 is SQIVND (reference sequence). V was pared by 6 bases and J by 5 bases, with 3 bases of the junction left unmatched. The CDR3 length is 15 residues. CDR3 sequence reads: CASSRTSGGNNEQFF. The CDR3 DNA reads TGTGCCAGTAGCCGGACTAGCGGGGGGAACAATGAGCAGTTCTTC.

This clone was observed a single time. The rearrangement uses TRBV9 and TRBJ2-7; 9 nucleotides match TRBD2. The CDR3 extends over 15 amino acids. The ends lost 2 bases at V and 3 bases at J; junction bases unmatched: 6. The germline V gene has CDR1 SGDLS and CDR2 YYNGEE. This CDR3 reads CASSVTGTSYYEQYF. The CDR3 DNA follows: TGTGCCAGCAGCGTCACCGGGACTAGCTACTACGAGCAGTACTTC. Together with reference TRBV9 and TRBJ2-7, the CDR3 gives the full variable domain: DSGVTQTPKHLITATGQRVTLRCSPRSGDLSVYWYQQSLDQGLQFLIQYYNGEERAKGNILERFSAQQFPDLHSELNLSSLELGDSALYFCASSVTGTSYYEQYFGPGTRLTVT.

The chain has TRBV6-1 and TRBJ2-7, with D possibly matching TRBD1 (6 bases). The germline gives CDR1 MNHNS, CDR2 SASEGT. The V and J ends lost 3 bases and 0 bases respectively, with 9 bases between them. CDR3 length: 14 amino acids. The CDR3 here is CASSDRDNSYEQYF. For the CDR3, the DNA is TGTGCCAGCAGTGACCGGGACAACTCCTACGAGCAGTACTTC.

The V and J genes are TRBV6-1 and TRBJ2-7, with D perhaps TRBD1 (5 bases). This CDR3 comprises 13 residues. The V end lost 3 bases, the J end lost 3 bases, and 9 bases lay between the germline ends. The germline gives CDR1 MNHNS, CDR2 SASEGT. The CDR3 region is CASSETVNYEQYF. CDR3 sequence (DNA): TGTGCCAGCAGTGAGACAGTAAACTACGAGCAGTACTTC.

This rearrangement joins TRBV2 to TRBJ2-2; D call uncertain. The germline V gene encodes CDR1 SNHLY and CDR2 FYNNEI. Trimming pared 6 bases from V and 1 base from J, leaving 9 bases between. This CDR3 is built from 14 residues. CDR3 amino acids: CASSPGLNTGELFF. DNA for the CDR3: TGTGCCAGCAGCCCCGGGTTGAACACCGGGGAGCTGTTTTTT.

This chain connects TRBV7-9 to TRBJ1-2; D is ambiguous. The CDR3 runs 16 residues. The V end was cut by 3 bases, the J end by 8 bases, with 22 bases between. The germline gives CDR1 SEHNR, CDR2 FQNEAQ (reference sequence). CDR3 DNA sequence: TGTGCCAGCAGCTTTCCCGCAGCCTACGAGGGAACAGGCTACACCTTC. Its protein product is CASSFPAAYEGTGYTF.

The chain links TRBV7-8 to TRBJ2-7, with a possible D match to TRBD1 (5 bases). The CDR3 is made up of 15 amino acids. Germline V gene data show CDR1 as SGHVS and CDR2 as FQNEAQ. The ends were cut back, 4 bases at V and 0 bases at J, with 13 bases in the middle. CDR3 amino acids: CASSWRTSGSYEQYF. In DNA form, the CDR3 reads TGTGCCAGCAGCTGGCGGACATCAGGCTCCTACGAGCAGTACTTC. The full variable domain, with the rest looked up from reference TRBV7-8 and TRBJ2-7, is GAGVSQSPRYKVAKRGQDVALRCDPISGHVSLFWYQQALGQGPEFLTYFQNEAQLDKSGLPSDRFFAERPEGSVSTLKIQRTQQEDSAVYLCASSWRTSGSYEQYFGPGTRLTVT.

CDR3 DNA: TGTGCCAGCAGTGACGTCAGCACCGGGGAGCTGTTTTTT. Translation gives CASSDVSTGELFF. The V and J genes are TRBV2 and TRBJ2-2, with unresolved D. Trimming took off 3 bases at V and 4 bases at J, with 6 bases between the two ends. This CDR3 has 13 residues. CDR1 SNHLY and CDR2 FYNNEI come from the germline V gene.

This chain joins TRBV30 and TRBJ1-4; 10 bases match TRBD1. The CDR3 spans 13 residues. The ends lost 5 bases at V and 3 bases at J; junction bases unmatched: 0. From germline, CDR1 is GTSNPN and CDR2 SVGIG (reference sequence). CDR3 nucleotides: TGTGCCTGGGACAGGGGGCCTAATGAAAAACTGTTTTTT. It translates to CAWDRGPNEKLFF.

The V gene is TRBV4-1, the J gene TRBJ2-1; 12 nucleotides agree with TRBD2. The CDR3 loop spans 20 amino acids. V shed 5 bases, J shed 2 bases, and the junction held 16 bases outside the gene matches. From germline, CDR1 is MGHRA and CDR2 YSYEKL. The CDR3 spells CASSIRTTSGSTGAYNEQFF. DNA of the CDR3: TGCGCCAGCAGCATCCGAACGACTAGCGGGAGTACGGGGGCCTACAATGAGCAGTTCTTC.

This sequence joins TRBV5-1 and TRBJ2-2, with D possibly being TRBD1 (6 bases). Per germline, CDR1 SGHRS and CDR2 YFSETQ. Trimming took 1 base from V and 4 from J, leaving 11 bases between them. The CDR3 runs to 15 residues. The CDR3 loop reads CASSLFIGGTGELFF. Here the CDR3 DNA reads TGCGCCAGCAGCTTGTTCATAGGGGGCACCGGGGAGCTGTTTTTT.

This chain joins TRBV10-3 and TRBJ2-4, with D possibly being TRBD2 (6 bases). The CDR3 runs to 15 residues. Germline CDR1 reads ENHRY; CDR2 reads SYGVKD. Trimming took 2 bases from V and 7 from J, leaving 15 bases between them. This CDR3 reads CAISEGDFLGNIQYF. CDR3 DNA sequence: TGTGCCATCAGTGAGGGGGACTTCTTGGGGAACATTCAGTACTTC.

This clone was observed a single time. This chain connects TRBV7-2 to TRBJ2-1, with 9 nucleotides matching TRBD1. The germline gives CDR1 SGHTA, CDR2 FQGNSA. The V and J ends lost 5 bases and 4 bases, in that order; junction bases with no gene match: 6. There are 15 residues in the CDR3. CDR3 bases: TGTGCCAGCAGCATCGGGACAGGGTCTTACAATGAGCAGTTCTTC. This gives the protein CASSIGTGSYNEQFF.

The chain joins TRBV19 to TRBJ2-7; TRBD2 might be the D (6 bases). Germline assignment: CDR1 LNHDA and CDR2 SQIVND (reference sequence). Trimming took off 6 bases at V and 0 bases at J, with 15 bases between the two ends. The CDR3 covers 15 residues. CDR3: CASSPRDAYSYEQYF. The CDR3 nucleotides read TGTGCCAGTAGCCCGCGGGACGCATACTCCTACGAGCAGTACTTC.

The genes are TRBV2 and TRBJ1-6; D gene uncertain. The CDR3 extends over 14 amino acids. V was shortened by 8 bases and J by 10 bases, with 18 bases between the two germline ends. CDR1 and CDR2 (germline): SNHLY, FYNNEI. The CDR3 loop is CASQVLREASPLHF. CDR3 DNA sequence: TGTGCCAGCCAAGTCTTGCGGGAGGCATCACCCCTCCACTTT.

This clone was counted once. The chain couples TRBV2 to TRBJ2-7, with 7 bases fitting TRBD2. The CDR3 is made up of 15 amino acids. The J segment lost 4 bases and the V segment lost 2 bases, leaving 8 bases of the junction unmatched. Germline CDR1 SNHLY, CDR2 FYNNEI. This CDR3 is CASSESGGSQYEQYF. The CDR3 nucleotides are TGTGCCAGCAGTGAATCGGGCGGGAGCCAGTACGAGCAGTACTTC.

The V and J genes are TRBV6-5 and TRBJ2-5; D is uncertain. Germline V gene data show CDR1 as MNHEY and CDR2 as SVGAGI. The CDR3 contains 10 residues. V lost 10 bases, J lost 10 bases, and 13 bases lay in between. CDR3 loop: CATSYIVQYF. CDR3 sequence (DNA): TGTGCCACCTCCTATATTGTCCAGTACTTC.

The gene calls are TRBV5-1 and TRBJ2-3; 11 nucleotides agree with TRBD2. This CDR3 has 18 residues. V lost 4 bases, J lost 1 base, and 11 bases stayed unmatched. CDR1 SGHRS and CDR2 YFSETQ come from the germline V gene. In DNA form, the CDR3 reads TGCGCCAGCAGCCTACCCCGAGATAGCGGGGGGGGCACAGATACGCAGTATTTT. Translating it yields CASSLPRDSGGGTDTQYF.

The chain employs TRBV4-3 and TRBJ1-1; 8 nucleotides line up with TRBD1. V was clipped by 4 bases and J by 4 bases; unmatched bases: 11. This CDR3 comprises 16 residues. From germline, CDR1 is LGHNA and CDR2 YSLEER. The DNA for the CDR3 is TGCGCCAGCAGCCTTGACCCGACAGGGGCGACCACTGAAGCTTTCTTT. Translation: CASSLDPTGATTEAFF.

V gene TRBV11-2 combines with J gene TRBJ2-1; 7 nucleotides agree with TRBD1. Germline V gene lookup returns CDR1 SGHAT and CDR2 FQNNGV. The CDR3 covers 14 residues. Trimming cost V 5 bases and J 4 bases; bases outside gene matches: 5. The DNA for the CDR3 is TGTGCCAGCAGCGGGTCAGGGGGTTACAATGAGCAGTTCTTC. This codes for CASSGSGGYNEQFF. Based on the CDR3 plus reference TRBV11-2 and TRBJ2-1, the full variable domain is EAGVAQSPRYKIIEKRQSVAFWCNPISGHATLYWYQQILGQGPKLLIQFQNNGVVDDSQLPKDRFSAERLKGVDSTLKIQPAKLEDSAVYLCASSGSGGYNEQFFGPGTRLTVL.

The chain joins TRBV5-1 to TRBJ1-4; maybe TRBD1 (5 bases). V lost 4 bases and J lost 0, with 10 bases in between. Germline lookup yields CDR1 SGHRS and CDR2 YFSETQ. The CDR3 totals 15 residues. CDR3 sequence (DNA): TGCGCCAGCAGCCTGCGGACAACAACTAATGAAAAACTGTTTTTT. This translates into CASSLRTTTNEKLFF.